This entry features one T cell receptor beta chain sequence. The entry originates in a study of blood T cell repertoires in COVID-19. Profiling relied on immunoSEQ multiplex PCR, and the TCRdb table lists in-frame clones only, not all of them. The sample holds about 240,000 clones, 80% to 90% seen once. This TCR derives from a man over 45 with acute or convalescent COVID-19. The specimen sequenced was peripheral blood.

In DNA, the CDR3 is TGTGCCAGCTCACACTTGACAGGGGAGGATAATGAGCAGTTCTTC. This sequence encodes CASSHLTGEDNEQFF. The chain is built from TRBV18 and TRBJ2-1; TRBD1 aligns across 8 bases. Germline trimming cut 4 bases from V and 7 bases from J; bases unmatched to any gene: 9. The CDR3 runs to 15 residues. Germline-derived CDR1 and CDR2 are KGHSH and LQKENI. Together with reference TRBV18 and TRBJ2-1, the CDR3 gives the full variable domain: NAGVMQNPRHLVRRRGQEARLRCSPMKGHSHVYWYRQLPEEGLKFMVYLQKENIIDESGMPKERFSAEFPKEGPSILRIQQVVRGDSAAYFCASSHLTGEDNEQFFGPGTRLTVL.